This T cell receptor beta chain was profiled in a study of OX40 agonist ivuxolimab in advanced cancers. V lost 5 bases, J lost 8 bases, and 21 bases lay in between. CDR3 length equals 15 residues. CDR1 LGHNT and CDR2 FRNRAP come from the germline V gene. TCRdb keeps only in-frame clones here, not all; method: immunoSEQ multiplex PCR. The data hold some 86,000 clones, with 91% observed a single time. This sequence was found in an adult with an advanced solid tumor such as melanoma, head and neck, liver or kidney cancer. The rearrangement joins TRBV12-5 to TRBJ1-2; D is possibly TRBD1 (6 bases). Sequenced here: CD4+ or CD8+ T cells sorted from blood, sampled in a trial of the OX40 agonist ivuxolimab. The CDR3 loop reads CASGPQGGGRGGYTF. The DNA for the CDR3 is TGTGCTAGTGGTCCCCAGGGAGGGGGGCGAGGGGGCTACACCTTC.